This T cell receptor beta chain derives from a study of shared clonotypes between healthy human individuals (TCRdb year 2020). Regarding the research as a whole: The cohort included a few men and a couple of women between 18 and 49 years of age. Blood TCR repertoires of five healthy adults were deeply sequenced to estimate repertoire size and the extent of clonotype sharing between individuals. Per donor, three plates each were used for CD4 naive and CD4 memory, two for CD8 naive, and one for CD8 memory. Different laboratories and diverse techniques were used to prepare libraries and sequence TCR repertoires, to increase sequencing depth and limit assay-specific biases. Per donor, leukapheresis produced somewhere between about 0.94 and 8.9 billion PBMCs. Study-wide findings and limitations: Incomplete sequencing was indicated by rarefaction of sorted-subset datasets, despite the large sequencing depth. Pairwise subsampling indicated that sequencing depth was expected to affect the degree of clonotype sharing among donors. Sharing across several donors was observed for roughly 5.4% of naive CD4, over 3% of naive CD8, over 2% of memory CD4, and about 0.38% of memory CD8 clonotypes. Clonotypes shared by all four sorted-subset donors showed higher generation probabilities than non-shared clonotypes. Estimated clonotype richness was generally larger for naive than for memory subsets. Because the study included only a small number of donors, the genetic and exposure-history diversity represented was limited. Sampling was limited to blood, and TCR repertoires in tissue likely differ from TCR repertoires in blood.

TCR CDR3 regions were amplified from genomic DNA by multiplex PCR using the deep immunoSEQ assay. Genomic DNA extracted from each cell subset was distributed evenly over all wells of several immunoSEQ 96-well plates, and each plate served as one replicate. For sorted subsets, each replicate PCR was loaded with roughly 0.2 ug genomic DNA, equivalent to 30,000 or so T cell genomes. Purified libraries were measured with a Qubit 3.0 fluorometer, size-checked on a Bioanalyzer 2100, and measured again with the KAPA Library Quantification kit. Every immunoSEQ 96-well plate was sequenced on a dedicated single-read 150-cycle Illumina NextSeq 550 flow cell. In the source study's methods: The immunoSEQ output contained only junctional sequences without quality scores, so filtering could not match that applied to full-length reads. Sequences were annotated with PyIR, a Python wrapper for IgBLAST v1.9, and V/J genes and CDR3 were assigned using IMGT germline references. Reads were filtered out if the reads had weak V/J assignments (E-value above 1e-6), no CDR3, stop codons, out-of-frame junctions, or ambiguous translated residues. V3J clonotypes were defined as sequences sharing the same inferred V gene, J gene, and CDR3 amino acid sequence. The percentage overlap between two repertoires was calculated by dividing the number of shared unique clonotypes by the size of the smaller repertoire. RTK rarefaction, the Chao1 estimator, and Recon v2.1 estimates of unobserved clonotypes were used to assess repertoire richness. Generation probabilities were computed with OLGA for all TCRbeta clonotypes obtained by the gDNA method from a few donors. TCRdb took this table from immuneACCESS and kept in-frame rearrangements with V and J called. Such tables lack part of the clones; where checked against another copy, unresolved V genes explain under half of the gap, and the rest is unexplained. V and J calls and clone size are copied from that table; D and trimming were computed from the DNA. This sample has roughly 550,000 clones in its table, and about 95% of those were observed once. Jointly, the top ten make up around 0.11% of the sample.

With regard to this clone: What antigen it recognizes has not been identified. No base qualities exist here, and no much larger clone lies one base off it.

The germline V gene yields SQVTM for CDR1 and ANQGSEA for CDR2. The CDR3 runs 15 residues from the cysteine to the phenylalanine. The read is trimmed to its CDR3 DNA, 45 bases read in frame from base 1. Trimming at the junction amounts to 3 bases on V and 8 bases on J, and the germline ends lie 20 bases apart. For the CD8 naive samples, CD45RO-negative cells were positively selected for CCR7, yielding a CD45RA+CCR7+ population from which TemRA cells were excluded. Donors were healthy HIV-negative adults with no recently reported acute infections or vaccinations. All donors were Caucasian adults living in Nashville, Tennessee, USA. Blood was obtained by leukapheresis, after which PBMCs were separated by Ficoll-Histopaque density gradient centrifugation and cryopreserved in liquid nitrogen vapor phase. Analytical flow cytometry was used to check the purity and quantity of every magnetically sorted T cell population. Genomic DNA was isolated from each sorted fraction and quantified by UV absorbance on a Nanodrop 2000c.

The sequenced sample was naive CD8+ T cells sorted from blood. The sample's cell subset or site, from its label and the paper: CD45RA+CCR7+. This sequence was found in a woman aged 25 to 45 in good health. The V and J segments used are TRBV29-1 and TRBJ2-1; TRBD2 could be the D gene, as 6 bases match. The nucleotides are TGCAGCGTTGAGGGGACTCATAACCTTTCGGATGAGCAGTTCTTC. Its translation is CSVEGTHNLSDEQFF.